This TCR beta chain was recovered during a study of cytotoxic CD8 clonotypes in ibrutinib-treated CLL. General study findings and limits: Sampling times differed between sustained-remission and progressing patients. Baseline-level clonality went beyond age-matched healthy donors and moved in step with circulating CD8+ T-cell counts.

A 1 in 200,000 to 1 in 1 million T cell depth was the sequencing target. This table comes from immunoSEQ multiplex PCR, and its TCRdb copy is limited to in-frame clones, with some not included. The sample has about 76,000 clones, more than 70% seen once. A note on this clone: As yet, its antigen is unknown.

Germline CDR1 SGHVS, CDR2 FNYEAQ. V was clipped by 1 base and J by 4 bases, with 13 bases between them. The CDR3 spans 16 residues. This specimen was PBMCs, taken before ibrutinib treatment. The sequence was collected from a human donor with chronic lymphocytic leukemia. The chain combines TRBV7-6 with TRBJ2-2; TRBD2 is a possible D gene (6 bases). CDR3 DNA sequence: TGTGCCAGCAGCTTAGTCCTGGGAGGCAGCACCGGGGAGCTGTTTTTT. Translated, it gives CASSLVLGGSTGELFF.